Listed below are T cell receptor beta chains from one sample, sequenced in a study of T-cell memory formation after mild COVID-19. One entry per CDR3 protein, called by TCRdb with MiXCR from the 5' RACE reads. Of tens of thousands of distinct CDR3 sequences listed, around 10% are singletons. Sequencing was performed on PBMCs or a T cell subset sorted from them (not recorded which). These receptor sequences come from a man younger than 30 who had mild COVID-19 (a few samples of this study predate the infection). Cell type and time point are not known. Both conserved end residues are part of each CDR3. A D gene is named only where the DNA matches it firmly. The listing skips clone size in some rows; elsewhere it reads once, few, many or a size class.

size: NA
length: 13
V: TRBV5-1
J: TRBJ2-7
D: NA
DNA: TGCGCCAGCAGCTCCGGACAGACCTACGAGCAGTACTTC
CDR3: CASSSGQTYEQYF

size: NA
length: 13
V: TRBV5-1
J: TRBJ1-2
D: NA
DNA: TGCGCCAGCAGCTTGTCCGTGCCGGATAGCTACACCTTC
CDR3: CASSLSVPDSYTF

size: NA
length: 16
V: TRBV20-1
J: TRBJ1-6
D: TRBD1
DNA: TGCAGTGCTAGAGATCCCAAGGCAGGGGGTAATTCACCCCTCCACTTT
CDR3: CSARDPKAGGNSPLHF

size: many
length: 19
V: TRBV5-1
J: TRBJ2-2
D: TRBD2
DNA: TGCGCCAGCAGCCCGGAGACTAGCGGGGGACTAATCAGCACCGGGGAGCTGTTTTTT
CDR3: CASSPETSGGLISTGELFF

size: many
length: 13
V: TRBV13
J: TRBJ2-5
D: TRBD1
DNA: TGTGCCAGCACGTACAGGGGTCAAGAGACCCAGTACTTC
CDR3: CASTYRGQETQYF

size: few
length: 15
V: TRBV7-3
J: TRBJ2-2
D: NA
DNA: TGTGCCAGCAGCCAAGGGGGAGGCCAAGTCGGGGAGCTGTTTTTT
CDR3: CASSQGGGQVGELFF

size: many
length: 16
V: TRBV12-3/TRBV12-4
J: TRBJ1-1
D: NA
DNA: TGTGCCAGCAGTTTTATAGCTGGATACAAGGCGGCTGAAGCTTTCTTT
CDR3: CASSFIAGYKAAEAFF

size: NA
length: 11
V: TRBV25-1
J: TRBJ1-1
D: NA
DNA: TGTGCCAGTAAAAGAGGGACTGAAGCTTTCTTT
CDR3: CASKRGTEAFF

size: few
length: 15
V: TRBV5-1
J: TRBJ2-7
D: TRBD2
DNA: TGCGCCAGCAGAGTCGGACTAGCAAGCTCCTACGAGCAGTACTTC
CDR3: CASRVGLASSYEQYF

size: many
length: 13
V: TRBV5-1
J: TRBJ2-5
D: NA
DNA: TGCGCCAGCAGTTCGTCCCTGTTTGAGACCCAGTACTTC
CDR3: CASSSSLFETQYF

size: NA
length: 14
V: TRBV3-1
J: TRBJ1-4
D: NA
DNA: TGTGCCAGCAGTCCAGGGAGAACTAATGAAAAACTGTTTTTT
CDR3: CASSPGRTNEKLFF

size: many
length: 15
V: TRBV7-3
J: TRBJ2-1
D: TRBD2
DNA: TGTGCCAGCAGCGCGTTAGCGGGGGCTTACAATGAGCAGTTCTTC
CDR3: CASSALAGAYNEQFF

size: NA
length: 13
V: TRBV12-3/TRBV12-4
J: TRBJ1-5
D: NA
DNA: TGTGCCAGCAGTTTAGGCAGGAGGGAGCCCCAGCATTTT
CDR3: CASSLGRREPQHF

size: many
length: 12
V: TRBV28
J: TRBJ1-1
D: NA
DNA: TGTGCCAGCAGTTTTCGGGGGAGTGAAGCTTTCTTT
CDR3: CASSFRGSEAFF

size: NA
length: 14
V: TRBV7-9
J: TRBJ1-2
D: NA
DNA: TGTGCCAGCAGCCTCACAGGGCTAAGGGATGGCTACACCTTC
CDR3: CASSLTGLRDGYTF

size: few
length: 15
V: TRBV7-2
J: TRBJ2-7
D: TRBD2
DNA: TGTGCCAGCAGCTTAATGGGACTAGTAGAGTACGAGCAGTACTTC
CDR3: CASSLMGLVEYEQYF

size: few
length: 14
V: TRBV5-1
J: TRBJ1-1
D: TRBD1
DNA: TGCGCCAGCAGCTTGCGACAGGGTCACACTGAAGCTTTCTTT
CDR3: CASSLRQGHTEAFF

size: NA
length: 15
V: TRBV9
J: TRBJ1-2
D: NA
DNA: TGTGCCAGCAGCGTAGAAGTCCAGCAGGGTTGGGGCTACACCTTC
CDR3: CASSVEVQQGWGYTF

size: many
length: 14
V: TRBV4-2
J: TRBJ2-7
D: TRBD1
DNA: TGTGCCAGCAGCCCCGGACAGGGAGACTACGAGCAGTACTTC
CDR3: CASSPGQGDYEQYF

size: NA
length: 14
V: TRBV7-2
J: TRBJ1-1
D: NA
DNA: TGTGCCAGCAGCTTAGGCGGGGGGAACACTGAAGCTTTCTTT
CDR3: CASSLGGGNTEAFF

size: few
length: 13
V: TRBV7-2
J: TRBJ1-5
D: NA
DNA: TGTGCCAGCAGCCAACGGGGAAATCAGCCCCAGCATTTT
CDR3: CASSQRGNQPQHF

size: NA
length: 15
V: TRBV6-6
J: TRBJ2-3
D: NA
DNA: TGTGCCAGCAGTTACAGGGCTAGCACCAGAGATACGCAGTATTTT
CDR3: CASSYRASTRDTQYF

size: many
length: 14
V: TRBV30
J: TRBJ2-4
D: NA
DNA: TGTGCCTGGTGGGCAGGGAGGGGGTTACACATTCAGTACTTC
CDR3: CAWWAGRGLHIQYF

size: few
length: 13
V: TRBV2
J: TRBJ2-1
D: NA
DNA: TGTGCCAGCAGTGAAGCAAGGGGGAATGAGCAGTTCTTC
CDR3: CASSEARGNEQFF

size: NA
length: 13
V: TRBV5-1
J: TRBJ2-2
D: NA
DNA: TGCGCCAGCTGCATACAGGGCCCCGGGGAGCTGTTTTTT
CDR3: CASCIQGPGELFF

size: NA
length: 14
V: TRBV9
J: TRBJ1-1
D: NA
DNA: TGTGCCAGCAGGCTACAGGTATCGAACACTGAAGCTTTCTTT
CDR3: CASRLQVSNTEAFF

size: NA
length: 16
V: TRBV19
J: TRBJ1-2
D: TRBD1
DNA: TGTGCCAGTAGGCCCGGCCCGGGACAGGGTACGGGTGGCTACACCTTC
CDR3: CASRPGPGQGTGGYTF

size: few
length: 14
V: TRBV2
J: TRBJ2-4
D: TRBD2
DNA: TGTGCCACCACAGGACTAGCGGGGCGAAACATTCAGTACTTC
CDR3: CATTGLAGRNIQYF

size: NA
length: 14
V: TRBV10-2
J: TRBJ2-3
D: NA
DNA: TGCGCCAGCACCCCGGCCCGGGACACAGATACGCAGTATTTT
CDR3: CASTPARDTDTQYF

size: medium-sized
length: 12
V: TRBV6-2/TRBV6-3
J: TRBJ2-3
D: NA
DNA: TGTGCCAGCAGGAAAGGCACAGATACGCAGTATTTT
CDR3: CASRKGTDTQYF

size: few
length: 13
V: TRBV7-3
J: TRBJ1-1
D: NA
DNA: TGTGCCAGCAGCCCGAGAGGGGTCGCTGAAGCTTTCTTT
CDR3: CASSPRGVAEAFF

size: many
length: 14
V: TRBV6-4
J: TRBJ2-3
D: TRBD2
DNA: TGTGCCACTTCCAAGCGGGGGGGAACAGATACGCAGTATTTT
CDR3: CATSKRGGTDTQYF

size: NA
length: 14
V: TRBV6-5
J: TRBJ2-5
D: TRBD1
DNA: TGTGCCAGCAGAACCCGGACAGGGCAAGAGACCCAGTACTTC
CDR3: CASRTRTGQETQYF

size: NA
length: 13
V: TRBV11-2
J: TRBJ2-3
D: NA
DNA: TGTGCCAGCAGCTTAGATCAGCGACGGGGGCAGTATTTT
CDR3: CASSLDQRRGQYF

size: medium-sized
length: 13
V: TRBV6-2/TRBV6-3
J: TRBJ2-5
D: NA
DNA: TGTGCCAGCAGACCGTGGACTGAGGAGACCCAGTACTTC
CDR3: CASRPWTEETQYF

size: NA
length: 15
V: TRBV6-6
J: TRBJ1-4
D: NA
DNA: TGTGCCAGCAGTTACTCGAGGTCTCTCCATGAAAAACTGTTTTTT
CDR3: CASSYSRSLHEKLFF

size: few
length: 14
V: TRBV12-3/TRBV12-4
J: TRBJ2-2
D: TRBD2
DNA: TGTGCCAGCGCCTTACCGGGGGGGACCGGGGAGCTGTTTTTT
CDR3: CASALPGGTGELFF

size: few
length: 15
V: TRBV5-1
J: TRBJ2-5
D: TRBD1
DNA: TGCGCCAGCAGCGGGGGACAGGGGGGAGGCGAGACCCAGTACTTC
CDR3: CASSGGQGGGETQYF

size: NA
length: 13
V: TRBV5-1
J: TRBJ1-2
D: NA
DNA: TGCGCCAGCAGCCCGATGGGCCCTTATGGCTACACCTTC
CDR3: CASSPMGPYGYTF

size: few
length: 16
V: TRBV20-1
J: TRBJ2-3
D: NA
DNA: TGCAGTGCTCATCCCCAATTCGGGGCTAGCACAGATACGCAGTATTTT
CDR3: CSAHPQFGASTDTQYF

size: many
length: 13
V: TRBV6-5
J: TRBJ2-1
D: NA
DNA: TGTGCCAGCAGTTACTACCCAGACAATGAGCAGTTCTTC
CDR3: CASSYYPDNEQFF

size: NA
length: 13
V: TRBV3-1
J: TRBJ1-1
D: NA
DNA: TGTGCCAGCAGCCAAAACAGTGACACTGAAGCTTTCTTT
CDR3: CASSQNSDTEAFF

size: NA
length: 15
V: TRBV5-1
J: TRBJ1-1
D: NA
DNA: TGCGCCAGCAGCTTCGGCGGGGACATGAACACTGAAGCTTTCTTT
CDR3: CASSFGGDMNTEAFF

size: few
length: 14
V: TRBV19
J: TRBJ1-1
D: NA
DNA: TGTGCCAGTAGACCCGGACAGACCGACACTGAAGCTTTCTTT
CDR3: CASRPGQTDTEAFF

size: few
length: 14
V: TRBV18
J: TRBJ1-2
D: TRBD1
DNA: TGTGCCAGCTCACAGACAGGGGCTAACTATGGCTACACCTTC
CDR3: CASSQTGANYGYTF

size: NA
length: 15
V: TRBV10-1
J: TRBJ1-1
D: NA
DNA: TGCGCCAGCAGTGAGGCCGGGGAAGGGAACACTGAAGCTTTCTTT
CDR3: CASSEAGEGNTEAFF

size: NA
length: 13
V: TRBV27
J: TRBJ2-7
D: NA
DNA: TGTGCCAGCAGTTTCTGGCAGGGCAACGAGCAGTACTTC
CDR3: CASSFWQGNEQYF

size: NA
length: 13
V: TRBV4-1
J: TRBJ2-1
D: TRBD2
DNA: TGCGCCAGCAGCCACCTAACTAGCGGCCAGCAGTTCTTC
CDR3: CASSHLTSGQQFF

size: NA
length: 14
V: TRBV12-3/TRBV12-4
J: TRBJ2-5
D: TRBD2
DNA: TGTGCCAGCAGCACACTAGCGCGTGAAGAGACCCAGTACTTC
CDR3: CASSTLAREETQYF

size: NA
length: 12
V: TRBV6-5
J: TRBJ1-5
D: NA
DNA: TGTGCCAGCAGTCGGCCCAATCAGCCCCAGCATTTT
CDR3: CASSRPNQPQHF

size: NA
length: 12
V: TRBV4-2
J: TRBJ1-2
D: NA
DNA: TGTGCCAGCAGCCAAGATGGCAGGCGCTACACCTTC
CDR3: CASSQDGRRYTF

size: few
length: 15
V: TRBV6-2/TRBV6-3
J: TRBJ2-1
D: TRBD1
DNA: TGTGCCAGCAGTTACGGCGTACAGGGGATGTATGAGCAGTTCTTC
CDR3: CASSYGVQGMYEQFF

size: NA
length: 16
V: TRBV4-3
J: TRBJ2-3
D: NA
DNA: TGCGCCAGCAGCCAAGATTATCACTTAGACACAGATACGCAGTATTTT
CDR3: CASSQDYHLDTDTQYF

size: few
length: 12
V: TRBV9
J: TRBJ2-1
D: TRBD2
DNA: TGTGCCAGCAGCGAGACGGGACTAGAGCAGTTCTTC
CDR3: CASSETGLEQFF

size: NA
length: 14
V: TRBV9
J: TRBJ1-4
D: NA
DNA: TGTGCCAGCAGCAGAGGGGCAACTAATGAAAAACTGTTTTTT
CDR3: CASSRGATNEKLFF

size: once
length: 13
V: TRBV30
J: TRBJ1-2
D: NA
DNA: TGTGCCTGGAGTGTATCCGCTAACTATGGCTACACCTTC
CDR3: CAWSVSANYGYTF

size: NA
length: 15
V: TRBV7-3
J: TRBJ2-1
D: TRBD2
DNA: TGTGCCAGCAGTTCCGGGACTAGCGGCCGGAGTGAGCAGTTCTTC
CDR3: CASSSGTSGRSEQFF